This T cell receptor beta chain originates from a study of PD-L1 blockade in urothelial cancer. The overall study: Each patient had 0 to 3 earlier chemotherapy regimens.

V shed 7 bases, J shed 1 base, and the junction held 13 bases outside the gene matches. This CDR3 contains 17 residues. In germline, CDR1 is LNHDA, CDR2 SQIVND (reference sequence). This table comes from immunoSEQ multiplex PCR, and its TCRdb copy is limited to in-frame clones, with some not included. The data contain around 45,000 clones, 75% to 85% of them singletons. Time point here: pretreatment peripheral blood. Here the sequenced sample was PBMCs, taken around atezolizumab (anti-PD-L1) treatment. This rearrangement joins TRBV19 to TRBJ2-1; 7 bases map to TRBD2. This sequence was found in a man aged 60 to 69 with urothelial cancer. Here the CDR3 DNA reads TGTGCCAGTACCCTCTTCGCGGGGGATATATCCTACAATGAGCAGTTCTTC. Its translation: CASTLFAGDISYNEQFF.